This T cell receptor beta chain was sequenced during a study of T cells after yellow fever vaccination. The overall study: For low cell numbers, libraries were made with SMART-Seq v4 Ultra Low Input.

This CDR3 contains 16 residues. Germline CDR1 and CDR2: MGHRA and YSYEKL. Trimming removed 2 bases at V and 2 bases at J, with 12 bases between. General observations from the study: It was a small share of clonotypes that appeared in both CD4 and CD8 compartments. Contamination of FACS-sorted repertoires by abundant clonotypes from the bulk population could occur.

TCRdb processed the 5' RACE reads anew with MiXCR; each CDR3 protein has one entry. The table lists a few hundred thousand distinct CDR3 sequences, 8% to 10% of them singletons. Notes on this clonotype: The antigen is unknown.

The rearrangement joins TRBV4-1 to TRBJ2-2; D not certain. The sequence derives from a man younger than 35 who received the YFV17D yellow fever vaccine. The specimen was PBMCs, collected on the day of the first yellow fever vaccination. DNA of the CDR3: TGCGCCAGCAGCCAAAAATGGAAGGGCAACACCGGGGAGCTGTTTTTT. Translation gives CASSQKWKGNTGELFF.